Described below is a single T cell receptor beta chain sequence and its context. The data are from a study of blood T cells in healthy people across ages. For the second PCR, which ran for roughly 6 to 11 cycles, a sample-barcoded 5' primer and a J-beta primer mix were used. In TCRdb, the 5' RACE reads were re-called with MiXCR into one record per CDR3 protein. The repertoire holds roughly 1.6 million distinct CDR3 sequences, with roughly 30% as singletons. This CDR3 comprises 16 residues. Germline CDR1 MGHRA, CDR2 YSYEKL. The V segment lost 0 bases and the J segment 5 bases; nucleotides outside the gene matches: 6.

This TCR was sampled from a woman aged 25 to 39 in good health. The sample was blood. This chain links TRBV4-1 with TRBJ2-1, with 8 bases lining up with TRBD2. The chain's CDR3 is CASSQERLARHNEQFF. CDR3 nucleotides: TGCGCCAGCAGCCAAGAGAGACTAGCGCGTCACAATGAGCAGTTCTTC.